The 20 T cell receptor beta chains given below trace back to one sample, sequenced in a study of radiotherapy plus CTLA-4 blockade in lung cancer. The method was immunoSEQ multiplex PCR; TCRdb's version includes in-frame clones alone and lacks a portion of them. This sample has about 77,000 clones, with roughly four fifths found just once. This material consisted of peripheral blood, taken from a patient treated with radiotherapy plus ipilimumab. The receptors stem from a human donor with non-small cell lung cancer whose response to radiotherapy plus ipilimumab could not be evaluated.

The genes are TRBV5-6 and TRBJ1-2; 8 bases line up with TRBD1. Trimming cost V 3 bases and J 4 bases; bases outside gene matches: 14. Germline V gene data show CDR1 as SGHDT and CDR2 as YYEEEE. The CDR3 has 17 amino acids. CDR3 region: CASSSSGFGQGGYGYTF. CDR3 coding DNA: TGTGCCAGCAGCTCCAGCGGTTTCGGACAGGGAGGCTATGGCTACACCTTC.

The rearrangement uses TRBV7-8 and TRBJ2-5; D is ambiguous. V was trimmed by 5 bases and J by 5 bases, leaving 15 bases between them. Germline V gives CDR1 SGHVS, CDR2 FQNEAQ. The CDR3 spans 14 residues. The CDR3, as DNA: TGTGCCAGCAGCACGAGGCTGGGTGGGGAGACCCAGTACTTC. Its protein is CASSTRLGGETQYF.

The sample holds a few counts of this clone. This chain connects TRBV5-6 to TRBJ2-3; no clear D. The V end lost 0 bases, the J end lost 5 bases, and 10 bases lay between the germline ends. CDR1 and CDR2 (germline): SGHDT, YYEEEE. The CDR3 runs 14 residues. CDR3: CASSLAFFLDTQYF. In DNA form, the CDR3 reads TGTGCCAGCAGCTTGGCCTTCTTCCTAGATACGCAGTATTTT.

The sample holds one count of this clone. This chain links TRBV5-4 with TRBJ1-1, with D possibly matching TRBD1 (6 bases). The CDR3 has 16 residues. Trimming cost V 0 bases and J 6 bases, with 18 bases left between them. Germline-derived CDR1 and CDR2 are SGHNT and YYREEE (reference sequence). CDR3 bases: TGTGCCAGCAGCTTGGACGGAGGGGGGGTGGGTGCTGAAGCTTTCTTT. Its translation is CASSLDGGGVGAEAFF.

The rearrangement joins TRBV7-6 to TRBJ1-2; no definite D call. V lost 5 bases, J lost 5 bases, and 12 bases lay in between. This CDR3 spans 13 amino acids. The germline gives CDR1 SGHVS, CDR2 FNYEAQ. The CDR3 DNA reads as TGTGCCAGCAGCCCGGTTGTCGGTTATGGCTACACCTTC. Translating it yields CASSPVVGYGYTF. Supplemented by reference TRBV7-6 and TRBJ1-2, the full variable domain reads GAGVSQSPRYKVTKRGQDVALRCDPISGHVSLYWYRQALGQGPEFLTYFNYEAQQDKSGLPNDRFSAERPEGSISTLTIQRTEQRDSAMYRCASSPVVGYGYTFGSGTRLTVV.

The chain employs TRBV19 and TRBJ2-7; 10 bases are a match to TRBD1. This CDR3 has 16 residues. Trimming at V came to 2 bases and at J to 2 bases, leaving 6 bases not matched to a gene. The germline gives CDR1 LNHDA, CDR2 SQIVND (reference sequence). CDR3 nucleotides: TGTGCCAGTAGTATATACTCGGGACAGGGGCCCTACGAGCAGTACTTC. Protein: CASSIYSGQGPYEQYF. The full variable domain, its missing parts supplied by reference TRBV19 and TRBJ2-7, is DGGITQSPKYLFRKEGQNVTLSCEQNLNHDAMYWYRQDPGQGLRLIYYSQIVNDFQKGDIAEGYSVSREKKESFPLTVTSAQKNPTAFYLCASSIYSGQGPYEQYFGPGTRLTVT.

The rearrangement uses TRBV6-5 and TRBJ1-1; maybe TRBD1 (6 bases). CDR3 length: 13 residues. Germline values: CDR1 MNHEY, CDR2 SVGAGI. Between the trimmed V and J ends, which lost 7 bases and 5 bases, there was a span of 14 bases. CDR3 coding DNA: TGTGCCAGCATCCTAGGGGGTGGTACTGAAGCTTTCTTT. The encoded protein is CASILGGGTEAFF.

A few counts support this clone. The V and J genes are TRBV27 and TRBJ1-4; D might be TRBD1 (6 bases). The germline V gene has CDR1 MNHEY and CDR2 SMNVEV (reference sequence). V lost 8 bases to trimming and J lost 7 bases, with 17 bases between them. The CDR3 runs 14 residues. CDR3 sequence reads: CASGTTGWGEKLFF. In nucleotides, the CDR3 is TGTGCCAGCGGAACTACAGGGTGGGGTGAAAAACTGTTTTTT.

The V call is TRBV28, the J call TRBJ2-1; the match to TRBD2 covers 10 bases. V lost 4 bases, J lost 1 base, and 4 bases stayed unmatched. The germline V gene has CDR1 MDHEN and CDR2 SYDVKM. The CDR3 is 16 amino acids. CDR3 sequence: CASSSLAGGSYNEQFF. CDR3 nucleotides: TGTGCCAGCAGTTCCTTAGCGGGGGGTTCCTACAATGAGCAGTTCTTC. The full variable domain, its missing parts supplied by reference TRBV28 and TRBJ2-1, is DVKVTQSSRYLVKRTGEKVFLECVQDMDHENMFWYRQDPGLGLRLIYFSYDVKMKEKGDIPEGYSVSREKKERFSLILESASTNQTSMYLCASSSLAGGSYNEQFFGPGTRLTVL.

This rearrangement joins TRBV14 to TRBJ2-7; D not resolved. Germline V gene data show CDR1 as SGHDN and CDR2 as FVKESK. V was clipped by 1 base and J by 3 bases, with 10 bases between them. This CDR3 has 14 amino acids. The chain's CDR3 is CASSQVRNSYEQYF. In DNA form, the CDR3 reads TGTGCCAGCAGCCAAGTCAGGAATAGCTACGAGCAGTACTTC.

The gene calls are TRBV5-1 and TRBJ1-3; D unresolved. CDR3 length equals 13 residues. Trimming took off 2 bases at V and 0 bases at J, with 3 bases between the two ends. Per the germline V gene, CDR1 is SGHRS and CDR2 is YFSETQ. The CDR3: CASSFSSGNTIYF. The CDR3 DNA is TGCGCCAGCAGCTTCAGCTCTGGAAACACCATATATTTT.

The J gene is TRBJ2-7, the V gene TRBV5-1; TRBD2 aligns across 7 bases. V shed 0 bases and J 4 bases; nucleotides not matched to a gene: 7. Germline V gene sequence: CDR1 SGHRS, CDR2 YFSETQ. This CDR3 contains 15 residues. The CDR3 sequence is CASSLGGGRTYEQYF. The CDR3 nucleotides read TGCGCCAGCAGCTTGGGGGGCGGGAGAACTTACGAGCAGTACTTC.

The chain recombines TRBV2 with TRBJ1-5, with 11 bases lining up with TRBD1. The germline V gene has CDR1 SNHLY and CDR2 FYNNEI. J lost 1 base, V lost 1 base, and 0 bases had no gene match. CDR3 length: 16 residues. CDR3 sequence reads: CASSEGDRGSNQPQHF. In DNA form, the CDR3 reads TGTGCCAGCAGTGAAGGGGACAGGGGGAGCAATCAGCCCCAGCATTTT.

This clone was observed a single time. This chain uses TRBV27 with TRBJ2-3, with 7 bases lining up with TRBD2. Germline V gene lookup returns CDR1 MNHEY and CDR2 SMNVEV (reference sequence). Unmatched junction bases numbered 14, after V lost 8 bases and J lost 0 bases. The CDR3 length is 17 residues. CDR3 sequence: CASQPGTIIPSTDTQYF. In nucleotides, the CDR3 is TGTGCCAGCCAACCCGGGACTATCATTCCTAGCACAGATACGCAGTATTTT.

As regards this clone: Since the CDR3 does not end with the conserved phenylalanine or tryptophan, this likely comes from a read error. The genes are TRBV18 and TRBJ2-7; 8 nucleotides line up with TRBD1. The trim removed 4 bases at V and 6 bases at J, leaving 11 bases unmatched. The CDR3 is made up of 15 amino acids. Germline CDR1 reads KGHSH; CDR2 reads LQKENI. CDR3 in DNA: TGTGCCAGCTCACTCTACAGGGGGGAAAGTGGCGAGCAGTACTCC. As protein: CASSLYRGESGEQYS.

This chain links TRBV5-1 with TRBJ2-7, with 10 bases identical to TRBD1. CDR3 length equals 15 residues. Germline V gives CDR1 SGHRS, CDR2 YFSETQ. After removal of 3 bases from V and 1 base from J, the junction contained 4 bases not matched to a gene. CDR3 residues: CASSSDRGGSYEQYF. The CDR3 nucleotides are TGCGCCAGCAGCTCGGACAGGGGGGGATCCTACGAGCAGTACTTC.

The rearrangement links TRBV27 to TRBJ1-1, with D hard to call. Germline CDR1 is MNHEY and CDR2 is SMNVEV (reference sequence). Trimming shortened V by 1 base and J by 1 base, and 10 bases separated the two germline ends. This CDR3 has 15 residues. CDR3 sequence reads: CASSLFSGENTEAFF. The CDR3 region has the DNA TGTGCCAGCAGTTTATTTAGCGGAGAGAACACTGAAGCTTTCTTT.

This clone was detected once. This rearrangement joins TRBV4-1 to TRBJ1-2, with 7 nucleotides matching TRBD1. V was pared by 3 bases and J by 8 bases, with 6 bases of the junction left unmatched. Germline V gene lookup returns CDR1 MGHRA and CDR2 YSYEKL. The CDR3 extends over 13 amino acids. This chain's CDR3 is CASSQATGTGYTF. Written as DNA, the CDR3 is TGCGCCAGCAGCCAGGCGACAGGGACCGGCTACACCTTC.

The count of this clone is one. The chain combines TRBV5-1 with TRBJ1-1, with 10 bases identical to TRBD1. Germline values: CDR1 SGHRS, CDR2 YFSETQ. V shed 0 bases and J 0 bases; nucleotides not matched to a gene: 2. The CDR3 covers 16 residues. CDR3 DNA: TGCGCCAGCAGCTTGGCGGGGACAGGGGTGAACACTGAAGCTTTCTTT. Translated: CASSLAGTGVNTEAFF.

This sequence joins TRBV19 and TRBJ2-5; D gene ambiguous. The germline gives CDR1 LNHDA, CDR2 SQIVND (reference sequence). There are 13 residues in the CDR3. V was trimmed by 4 bases and J by 3 bases, leaving 9 bases between them. As DNA, the CDR3 is TGTGCCAGTAGTACACATCCTGAAGAGACCCAGTACTTC. Its protein is CASSTHPEETQYF.